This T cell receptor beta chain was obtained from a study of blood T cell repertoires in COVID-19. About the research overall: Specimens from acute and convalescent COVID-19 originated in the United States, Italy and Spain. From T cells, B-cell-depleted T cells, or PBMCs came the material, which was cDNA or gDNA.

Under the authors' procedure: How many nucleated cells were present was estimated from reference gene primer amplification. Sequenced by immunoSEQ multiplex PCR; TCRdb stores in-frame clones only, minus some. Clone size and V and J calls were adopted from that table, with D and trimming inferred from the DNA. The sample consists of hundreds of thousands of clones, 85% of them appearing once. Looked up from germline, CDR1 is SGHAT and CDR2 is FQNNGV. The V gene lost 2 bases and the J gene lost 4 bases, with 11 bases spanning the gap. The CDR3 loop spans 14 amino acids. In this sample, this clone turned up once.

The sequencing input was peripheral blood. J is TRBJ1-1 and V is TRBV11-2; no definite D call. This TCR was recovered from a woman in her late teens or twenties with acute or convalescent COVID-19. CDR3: CASSLPFRVTEAFF. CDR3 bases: TGTGCCAGCAGCTTACCCTTCCGGGTCACTGAAGCTTTCTTT.